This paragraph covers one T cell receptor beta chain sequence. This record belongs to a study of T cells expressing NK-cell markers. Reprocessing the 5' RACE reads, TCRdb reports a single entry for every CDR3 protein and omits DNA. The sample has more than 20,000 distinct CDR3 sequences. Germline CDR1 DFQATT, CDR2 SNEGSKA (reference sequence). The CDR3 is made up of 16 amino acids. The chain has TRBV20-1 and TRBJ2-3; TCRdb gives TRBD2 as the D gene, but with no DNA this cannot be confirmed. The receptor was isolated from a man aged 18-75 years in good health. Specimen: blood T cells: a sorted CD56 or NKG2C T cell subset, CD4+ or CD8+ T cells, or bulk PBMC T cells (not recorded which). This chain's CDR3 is CSPTGLAGGSTDTQYF.